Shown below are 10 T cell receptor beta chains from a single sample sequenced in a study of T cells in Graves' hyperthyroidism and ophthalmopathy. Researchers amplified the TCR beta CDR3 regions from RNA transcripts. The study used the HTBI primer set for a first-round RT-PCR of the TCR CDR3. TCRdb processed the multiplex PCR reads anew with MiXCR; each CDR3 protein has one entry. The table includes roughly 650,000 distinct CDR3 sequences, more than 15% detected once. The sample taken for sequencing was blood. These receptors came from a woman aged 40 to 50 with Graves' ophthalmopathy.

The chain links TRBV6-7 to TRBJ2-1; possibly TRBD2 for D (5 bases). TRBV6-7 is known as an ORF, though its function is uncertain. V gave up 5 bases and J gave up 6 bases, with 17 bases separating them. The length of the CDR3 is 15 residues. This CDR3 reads CASSRPEWSGNEQFF. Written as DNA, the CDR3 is TGTGCCAGCAGTCGCCCCGAGTGGAGCGGCAATGAGCAGTTCTTC.

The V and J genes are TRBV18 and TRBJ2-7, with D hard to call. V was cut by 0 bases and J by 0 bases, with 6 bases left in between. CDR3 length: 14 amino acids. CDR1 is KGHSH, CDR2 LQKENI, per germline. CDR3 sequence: CASSPPADSYEQYF. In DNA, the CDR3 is TGTGCCAGCTCACCACCTGCTGACTCCTACGAGCAGTACTTC.

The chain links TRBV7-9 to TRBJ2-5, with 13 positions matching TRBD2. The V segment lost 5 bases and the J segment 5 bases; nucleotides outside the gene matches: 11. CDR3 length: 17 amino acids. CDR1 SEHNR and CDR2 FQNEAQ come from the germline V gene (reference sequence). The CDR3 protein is CASSATGLAGNWETQYF. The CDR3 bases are TGTGCCAGCAGCGCCACGGGACTAGCGGGGAATTGGGAGACCCAGTACTTC.

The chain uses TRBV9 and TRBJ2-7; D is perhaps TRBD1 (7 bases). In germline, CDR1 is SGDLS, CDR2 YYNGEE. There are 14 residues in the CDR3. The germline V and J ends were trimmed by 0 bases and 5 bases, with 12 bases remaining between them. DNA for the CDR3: TGTGCCAGCAGCGTAGGAGGGGGCGGGGACGAGCAGTACTTC. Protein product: CASSVGGGGDEQYF. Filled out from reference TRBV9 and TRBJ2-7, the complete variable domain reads DSGVTQTPKHLITATGQRVTLRCSPRSGDLSVYWYQQSLDQGLQFLIQYYNGEERAKGNILERFSAQQFPDLHSELNLSSLELGDSALYFCASSVGGGGDEQYFGPGTRLTVT.

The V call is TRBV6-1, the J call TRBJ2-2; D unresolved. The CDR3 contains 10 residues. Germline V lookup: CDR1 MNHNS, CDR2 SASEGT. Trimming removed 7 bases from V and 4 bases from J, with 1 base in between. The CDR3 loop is CASITGELFF. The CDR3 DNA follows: TGTGCCAGCATCACCGGGGAGCTGTTTTTT.

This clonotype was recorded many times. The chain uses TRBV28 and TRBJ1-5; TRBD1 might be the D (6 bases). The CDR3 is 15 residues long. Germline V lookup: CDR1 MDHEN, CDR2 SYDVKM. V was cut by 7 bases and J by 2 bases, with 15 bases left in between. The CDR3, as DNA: TGTGCCAGCAAGGGGGGACACTATGGCAATCAGCCCCAGCATTTT. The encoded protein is CASKGGHYGNQPQHF.

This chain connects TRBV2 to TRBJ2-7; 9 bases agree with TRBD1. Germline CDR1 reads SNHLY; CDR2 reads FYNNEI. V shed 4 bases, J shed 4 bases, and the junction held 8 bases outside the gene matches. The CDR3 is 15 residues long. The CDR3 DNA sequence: TGTGCCAGCAGTGTGGGGACAGGGAAAGGTTACGAGCAGTACTTC. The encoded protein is CASSVGTGKGYEQYF.

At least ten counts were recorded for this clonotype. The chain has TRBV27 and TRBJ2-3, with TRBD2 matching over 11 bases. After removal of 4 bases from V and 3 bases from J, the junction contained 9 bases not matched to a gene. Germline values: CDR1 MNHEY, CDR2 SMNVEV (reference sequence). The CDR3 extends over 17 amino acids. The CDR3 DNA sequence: TGTGCCAGCAGTTCACCCTCCGGACTAGCGGGTACAGATACGCAGTATTTT. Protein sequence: CASSSPSGLAGTDTQYF.

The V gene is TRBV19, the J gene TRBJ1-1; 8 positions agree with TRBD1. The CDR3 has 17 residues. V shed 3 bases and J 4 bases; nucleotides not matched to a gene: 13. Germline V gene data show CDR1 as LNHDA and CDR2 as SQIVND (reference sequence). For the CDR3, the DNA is TGTGCCAGTAGTATTGGGTCGACAGGGGTCGGGCTCACTGAAGCTTTCTTT. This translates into CASSIGSTGVGLTEAFF.

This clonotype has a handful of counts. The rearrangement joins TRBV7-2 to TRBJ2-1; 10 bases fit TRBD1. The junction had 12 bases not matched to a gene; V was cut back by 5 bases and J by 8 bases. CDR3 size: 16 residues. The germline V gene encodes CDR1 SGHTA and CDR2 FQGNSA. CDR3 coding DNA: TGTGCCAGCAGCCCCCGCGGGGACAGGGGCATTTATGAGCAGTTCTTC. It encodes CASSPRGDRGIYEQFF.